This T cell receptor beta chain originates from a study of shared clonotypes between healthy human individuals. Several immunoSEQ 96-well plates shared each subset's DNA, each plate a replicate. Assay: immunoSEQ multiplex PCR; the TCRdb copy retains only in-frame clones and omits some. The sample consists of 2 million to 3 million clones, approximately 93% of them appearing once. The CDR3 loop spans 15 amino acids. The germline V gene encodes CDR1 SGHAT and CDR2 FQNNGV. With 1 base removed from V and 1 base from J, the gap between germline ends came to 10 bases. The clonotype was recovered from a young man in good health. Some clones in this sample may be carry-over from other donors' samples. The V gene is TRBV11-2, the J gene TRBJ2-5; D uncertain. The material sequenced was naive CD4+ T cells from PBMCs. Noted subset: CD45RA+ positively selected. The CDR3 reads CASSLVAYLQETQYF. The DNA of the CDR3 is TGTGCCAGCAGCTTAGTTGCCTACCTCCAAGAGACCCAGTACTTC.